The T cell receptor beta chain described here comes from a study of cytomegalovirus exposure and HLA in healthy donors. Study findings and constraints: Available immune exposure information covered CMV serostatus only. Most subjects' HLA-A and HLA-B alleles were reportedly predicted from TCR beta sequences.

Comment on this clone: Its antigen is still unknown.

PCR employed 60 Vbeta and 13 Jbeta primers. Sequenced by immunoSEQ multiplex PCR; TCRdb stores in-frame clones only, minus some. The sample lists some 120,000 clones; 55% to 80% were seen once. CDR3 length: 16 amino acids. V shed 0 bases and J 5 bases; nucleotides not matched to a gene: 6. Per the germline V gene, CDR1 is SGHVS and CDR2 is FQNEAQ. The chain uses TRBV7-8 and TRBJ2-1; 8 bases line up with TRBD1. The origin of this receptor is a young woman in good health and CMV-seronegative. Sequences were obtained from PBMCs. CDR3 sequence reads: CASSLAGRGLDNEQFF. DNA of the CDR3: TGTGCCAGCAGCTTAGCTGGCAGGGGGCTGGACAATGAGCAGTTCTTC.